The 5 T cell receptor beta chains in this list originate from one sample, sequenced in a study of T cells in Graves' hyperthyroidism and ophthalmopathy (dated by TCRdb to between 2018 and 2020). The library was produced with multiplex PCR. TCRdb shows the sequencer as Illumina HiSeq 2000. Amplification of TCR beta CDR3 regions was carried out from RNA transcripts. The first round of RT-PCR for the TCR CDR3 was performed with the HTBI primer set and the Qiagen OneStep RT-PCR kit. TCRdb redid the processing of the public reads, applying fastp at Q25 and MiXCR, and retained in-frame beta chains. Each entry merges the rows of one CDR3 protein and shows their most common DNA and genes. Counted in this sample were 450,000 to 650,000 distinct CDR3 sequences; less than 25% of them appeared once. The ten largest clonotypes hold approximately 26% of the sample. The sequencing input was blood. The receptor source for this set is a man younger than 35 with Graves' hyperthyroidism.

This clonotype has ten or more counts. J is TRBJ1-2 and V is TRBV30; D is perhaps TRBD1 (5 bases). CDR3 length: 15 amino acids. The V and J ends lost 2 bases and 2 bases respectively, with 15 bases between them. Germline CDR1 GTSNPN, CDR2 SVGIG (reference sequence). The CDR3 region is CAWSHGQGGNYGYTF. CDR3 nucleotide sequence: TGTGCCTGGAGTCACGGGCAGGGAGGAAACTATGGCTACACCTTC.

This clonotype was seen a few times. This may stem from a read error, because a much larger clone lies one nucleotide away. The chain joins TRBV25-1 to TRBJ2-5, with D perhaps assigned TRBD1 or TRBD2 (6 bases each). Germline loops: CDR1 MGHDK, CDR2 SYGVNS. Trimming left V 1 base short and J 7 bases short, with 13 bases between. The CDR3 sequence is 14 residues long. CDR3 in amino acids: CASSEFGGRATQYF. In DNA, the CDR3 is TGTGCCAGCAGTGAATTCGGGGGCCGGGCGACCCAGTACTTC. Full variable domain (missing parts from reference TRBV25-1 and TRBJ2-5): EADIYQTPRYLVIGTGKKITLECSQTMGHDKMYWYQQDPGMELHLIHYSYGVNSTEKGDLSSESTVSRIRTEHFPLTLESARPSHTSQYLCASSEFGGRATQYFGPGTRLLVL.

This clonotype was counted at least ten times. The rearrangement uses TRBV12-3 or TRBV12-4 and TRBJ1-5, with D perhaps matching TRBD1 (5 bases). The CDR3 is made up of 14 amino acids. Trimming cost V 5 bases and J 7 bases, with 15 bases left between them. CDR3 loop: CASSPGWGGQPQHF. CDR3 in DNA: TGTGCCAGCAGTCCGGGATGGGGCGGGCAGCCCCAGCATTTT.

At least ten counts were recorded for this clonotype. This CDR3 is CASSTLSTGNQETQYF. CDR3 DNA: TGTGCCAGCAGCACTCTGTCCACCGGGAACCAAGAGACCCAGTACTTC. The V call is TRBV9, the J call TRBJ2-5, with D tentatively TRBD2 (5 bases). The length of the CDR3 is 16 residues. Trimming stripped 4 bases from V and 0 bases from J, with 16 bases between. Germline V gene sequence: CDR1 SGDLS, CDR2 YYNGEE.

This clonotype was counted a few times. J is TRBJ1-1 and V is TRBV11-1; D gene ambiguous. V was cut by 1 base and J by 5 bases, with 23 bases left in between. This CDR3 is built from 18 residues. Germline V gene data show CDR1 as SGHAT and CDR2 as FQDESV (reference sequence). The CDR3 DNA reads TGTGCCAGCAGCTTAGGTCCCCGCCCCAAGGGATTGGGTACTGAAGCTTTCTTT. It is translated as CASSLGPRPKGLGTEAFF.